These T cell receptor beta chains were read from a single sample in a study of blood T cell repertoires in COVID-19. TCRdb's table, derived via immunoSEQ multiplex PCR, lists solely in-frame clones and lacks some. The sample has roughly 68,000 clones; over 80% are singletons. Input material: peripheral blood. The receptors come from a woman older than 75 with acute or convalescent COVID-19. The CDR3 runs from the conserved cysteine through the conserved F or W. D genes are given only for firm matches. Size values are once, few and many counts, or a class for expanded clones, and some rows have none.

>-|TRBJ2-1|TRBV3-1/TRBV3-2|TRBD2
TGTGCCAGCAGCCAAGCGGGGGGGACCCCGAATGAGCAGTTCTTC
CASSQAGGTPNEQFF
>-|TRBJ2-7|TRBV3-1/TRBV3-2|TRBD2
TGTGCCAGCAGCCAGGGGACTAGCGGGAGTTACGAGCAGTACTTC
CASSQGTSGSYEQYF
>-|TRBJ1-1|TRBV6-5|-
TGTGCCAGCAGGCCGGGGGGGGGCACTGAAGCTTTCTTT
CASRPGGGTEAFF
>once|TRBJ1-6|TRBV9|-
TGTGCCAGCAGCGTATTAACCACACCCAATTCACCCCTCCACTTT
CASSVLTTPNSPLHF
>-|TRBJ1-5|TRBV5-6|-
TGTGCCAGCCAACAGGGTCTTAGCAATCAGCCCCAGCATTTT
CASQQGLSNQPQHF
>-|TRBJ2-1|TRBV19|TRBD1
TGTGCCAGTAGTATTCCGGGACAGTACAATGAGCAGTTCTTC
CASSIPGQYNEQFF
>once|TRBJ2-5|TRBV5-1|-
TGCGCCAGCAGCTTGGTACCGGGGGAGACCCAGTACTTC
CASSLVPGETQYF
>-|TRBJ1-2|TRBV6-4|-
TGTGCCAGCAGTGAACAACAGGGAAGCTATGGCTACACCTTC
CASSEQQGSYGYTF
>once|TRBJ1-2|TRBV5-6|TRBD1
TGTGCCAGCAGCTCCAGGACAGGGCTGGCTGGCTACACCTTC
CASSSRTGLAGYTF
>-|TRBJ1-1|TRBV18|-
TGTGCCAGCTCACCAAGGCGGGAGAACACTGAAGCTTTCTTT
CASSPRRENTEAFF
>-|TRBJ2-5|TRBV7-2|TRBD2
TGTGCCAGCAGCTTAATCCCACCTGGGACTAGCGGGGAGAAGGAGACCCAGTACTTC
CASSLIPPGTSGEKETQYF
>-|TRBJ1-2|TRBV15|-
TGTGCCACCAGCAGAGCGCCAGGGAGGAACTATGGCTACACCTTC
CATSRAPGRNYGYTF
>-|TRBJ2-3|TRBV7-9|-
TGTGCCAGCAGCTTGGAGGGAAAAAGCACAGATACGCAGTATTTT
CASSLEGKSTDTQYF
>many|TRBJ1-1|TRBV24-1|-
TGTGCCACCAGTGATTTAGGGGGTACCGCTTTCTTT
CATSDLGGTAFF
>-|TRBJ2-7|TRBV29-1|-
TGCAGCGGGGGACCCGGGAACTACGAGCAGTACTTC
CSGGPGNYEQYF
>once|TRBJ2-1|TRBV5-4|TRBD2
TGTGCCAGCAGCCCTGCTAGCGGGAGGGCCAGGTATGAGCAGTTCTTC
CASSPASGRARYEQFF
>few|TRBJ2-1|TRBV20-1|TRBD1
TGCAGTGCTAGTCCGGGACAGGGGGCCAATGAGCAGTTCTTC
CSASPGQGANEQFF
>once|TRBJ1-4|TRBV15|TRBD1
TGTGCCACCAGCAAAGGGGGACAGACAACTAATGAAAAACTGTTTTTT
CATSKGGQTTNEKLFF
>-|TRBJ2-2|TRBV3-1/TRBV3-2|-
TGTGCCAGCAGCCGACCCCTAGACACCGGGGAGCTGTTTTTT
CASSRPLDTGELFF
>-|TRBJ2-2|TRBV5-4|-
TGTGCCAGCAGCTTAGGCCTAGCCAGGAACACCGGGGAGCTGTTTTTT
CASSLGLARNTGELFF